This T cell receptor (beta chain) was identified in a study of OX40 agonist ivuxolimab in advanced cancers. General study points: Among the lowest peripheral clonal expansion occurred in 0.1-3.0 mg/kg partial responders. Researchers did not determine the expanded peripheral T cells' antigen specificity.

V lost 1 base and J lost 2, with 12 bases in between. CDR1 and CDR2 from the germline V gene are MGHRA and YSYEKL. The CDR3 runs to 15 residues. The repertoire was sequenced with immunoSEQ multiplex PCR; TCRdb's copy has only in-frame clones and lacks some. The sample gives 50,000 to 65,000 clones, approximately 88% of which show up once; roughly 12% is in the top ten. Worth noting for this clone: Its cognate antigen is unknown.

The gene calls are TRBV4-1 and TRBJ2-7, with D uncertain. This clonotype originated in an adult with an advanced solid tumor such as melanoma, head and neck, liver or kidney cancer. The sequences come from CD4+ or CD8+ T cells sorted from blood, collected in a trial of the OX40 agonist ivuxolimab. The CDR3 DNA follows: TGCGCCAGCAGCCAAGGGTTCTCAGGCACCTACGAGCAGTACTTC. It is translated as CASSQGFSGTYEQYF.